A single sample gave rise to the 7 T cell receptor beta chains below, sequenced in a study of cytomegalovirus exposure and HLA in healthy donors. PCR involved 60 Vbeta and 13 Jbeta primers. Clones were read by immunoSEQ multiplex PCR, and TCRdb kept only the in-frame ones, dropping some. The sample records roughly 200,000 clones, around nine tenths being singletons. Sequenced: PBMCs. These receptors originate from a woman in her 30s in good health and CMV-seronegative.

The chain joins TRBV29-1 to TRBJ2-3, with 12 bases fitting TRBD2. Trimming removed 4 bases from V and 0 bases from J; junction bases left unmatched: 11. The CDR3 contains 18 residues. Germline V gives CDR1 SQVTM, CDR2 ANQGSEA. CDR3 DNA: TGCAGCGTTGGAGGGACTAGCGGGCAAGCCCCTAGCACAGATACGCAGTATTTT. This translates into CSVGGTSGQAPSTDTQYF.

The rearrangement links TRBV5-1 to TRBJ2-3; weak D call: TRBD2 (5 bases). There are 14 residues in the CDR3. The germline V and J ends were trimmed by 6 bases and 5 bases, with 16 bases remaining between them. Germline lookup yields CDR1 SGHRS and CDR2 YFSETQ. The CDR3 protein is CASTPTGTLDTQYF. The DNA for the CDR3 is TGCGCCAGCACCCCCACGGGAACGCTAGATACGCAGTATTTT.

CDR3 protein: CASSSARQDNEQFF. CDR3 DNA: TGTGCCAGCTCCTCGGCCCGACAAGACAATGAGCAGTTCTTC. The chain joins TRBV18 to TRBJ2-1, with D hard to call. V dropped 6 bases and J dropped 5 bases, with 14 bases sitting between them. The germline V gene encodes CDR1 KGHSH and CDR2 LQKENI. This CDR3 is built from 14 residues.

The CDR3 loop is CASSWGVQKQYF. CDR3 sequence (DNA): TGTGCCAGCAGCTGGGGGGTCCAAAAGCAGTACTTC. This chain links TRBV7-2 with TRBJ2-7; D possibly corresponds to TRBD2 (6 bases). V lost 4 bases to trimming and J lost 8 bases, with 12 bases between them. The CDR3 loop spans 12 amino acids. Germline V CDR1 and CDR2: SGHTA, FQGNSA.

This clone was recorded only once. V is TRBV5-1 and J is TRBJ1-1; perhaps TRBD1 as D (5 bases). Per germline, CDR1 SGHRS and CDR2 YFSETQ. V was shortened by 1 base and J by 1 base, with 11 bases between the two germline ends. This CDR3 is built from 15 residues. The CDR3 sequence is CASSLLSRENTEAFF. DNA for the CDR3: TGCGCCAGCAGCTTGCTTTCCAGGGAGAACACTGAAGCTTTCTTT.

The CDR3 DNA sequence: TGTGCCAGCAGCTTAGAGGTTAGCGGAGCGGCTAGCCGGTACAATGAGCAGTTCTTC. As protein: CASSLEVSGAASRYNEQFF. The V gene is TRBV7-8, the J gene TRBJ2-1, with D possibly being TRBD2 (6 bases). The CDR3 is made up of 19 amino acids. Trimming left V 1 base short and J 4 bases short, with 23 bases between. CDR1 and CDR2 (germline): SGHVS, FQNEAQ.

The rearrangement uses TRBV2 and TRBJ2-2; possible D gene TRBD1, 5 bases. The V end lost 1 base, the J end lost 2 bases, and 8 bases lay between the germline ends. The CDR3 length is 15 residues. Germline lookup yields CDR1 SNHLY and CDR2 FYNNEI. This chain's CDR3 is CASSEVGQNTGELFF. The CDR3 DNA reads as TGTGCCAGCAGTGAAGTAGGACAAAACACCGGGGAGCTGTTTTTT.